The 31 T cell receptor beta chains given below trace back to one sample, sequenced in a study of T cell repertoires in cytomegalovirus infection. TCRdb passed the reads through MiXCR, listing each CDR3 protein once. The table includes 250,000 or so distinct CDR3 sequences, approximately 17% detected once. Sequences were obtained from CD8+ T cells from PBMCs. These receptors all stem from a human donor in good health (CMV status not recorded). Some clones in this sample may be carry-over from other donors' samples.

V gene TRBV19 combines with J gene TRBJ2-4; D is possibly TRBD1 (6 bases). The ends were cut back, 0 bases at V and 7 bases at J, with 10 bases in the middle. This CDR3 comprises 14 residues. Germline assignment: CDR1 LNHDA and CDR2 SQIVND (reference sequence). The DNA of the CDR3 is TGTGCCAGTAGTATAGAACGGGACACGAACATTCAGTACTTC. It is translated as CASSIERDTNIQYF.

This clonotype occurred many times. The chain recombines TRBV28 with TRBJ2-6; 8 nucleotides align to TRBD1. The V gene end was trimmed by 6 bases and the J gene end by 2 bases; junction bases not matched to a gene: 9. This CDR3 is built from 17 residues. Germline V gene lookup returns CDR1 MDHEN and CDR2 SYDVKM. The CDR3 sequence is CASRDGQGSPGANVLTF. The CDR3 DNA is TGTGCCAGCAGAGACGGACAGGGCTCCCCTGGGGCCAACGTCCTGACTTTC.

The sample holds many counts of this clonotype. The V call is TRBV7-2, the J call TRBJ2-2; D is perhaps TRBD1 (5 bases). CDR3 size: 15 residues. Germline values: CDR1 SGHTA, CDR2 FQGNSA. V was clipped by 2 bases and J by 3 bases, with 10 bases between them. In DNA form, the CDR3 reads TGTGCCAGCAGCTTAAGACAGTTCTACACCGGGGAGCTGTTTTTT. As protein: CASSLRQFYTGELFF.

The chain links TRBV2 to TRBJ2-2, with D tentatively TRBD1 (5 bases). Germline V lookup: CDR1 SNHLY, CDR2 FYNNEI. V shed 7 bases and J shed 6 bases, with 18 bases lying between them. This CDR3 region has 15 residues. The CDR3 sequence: CASTPRDRIAGELFF. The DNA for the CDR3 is TGTGCCAGCACACCCAGGGATAGAATCGCCGGGGAGCTGTTTTTT.

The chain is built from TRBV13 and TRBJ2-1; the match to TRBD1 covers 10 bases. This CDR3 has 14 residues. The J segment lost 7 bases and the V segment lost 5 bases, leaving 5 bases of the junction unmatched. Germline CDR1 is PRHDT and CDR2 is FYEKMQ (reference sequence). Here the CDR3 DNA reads TGTGCCAGCAGCCTAGTGGGACAGGGGAATGAGCAGTTCTTC. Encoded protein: CASSLVGQGNEQFF.

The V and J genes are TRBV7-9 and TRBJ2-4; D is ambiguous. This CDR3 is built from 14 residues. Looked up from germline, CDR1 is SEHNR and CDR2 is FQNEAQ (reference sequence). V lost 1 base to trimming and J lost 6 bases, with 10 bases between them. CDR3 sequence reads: CASSLVVSANIQYF. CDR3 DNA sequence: TGTGCCAGCAGCTTAGTAGTCTCTGCAAACATTCAGTACTTC.

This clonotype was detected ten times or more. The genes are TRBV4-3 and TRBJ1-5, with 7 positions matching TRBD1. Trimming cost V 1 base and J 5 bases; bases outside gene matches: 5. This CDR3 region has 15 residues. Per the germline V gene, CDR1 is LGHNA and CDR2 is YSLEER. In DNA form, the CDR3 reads TGCGCCAGCAGCCAAGGAATAGGGGGCCATCAGCCCCAGCATTTT. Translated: CASSQGIGGHQPQHF.

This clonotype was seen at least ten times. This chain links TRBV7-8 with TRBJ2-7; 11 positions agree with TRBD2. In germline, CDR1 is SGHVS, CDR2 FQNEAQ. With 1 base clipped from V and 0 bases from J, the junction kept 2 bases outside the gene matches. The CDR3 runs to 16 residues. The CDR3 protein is CASSLDSGGASYEQYF. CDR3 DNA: TGTGCCAGCAGCTTAGATAGCGGGGGGGCCTCCTACGAGCAGTACTTC.

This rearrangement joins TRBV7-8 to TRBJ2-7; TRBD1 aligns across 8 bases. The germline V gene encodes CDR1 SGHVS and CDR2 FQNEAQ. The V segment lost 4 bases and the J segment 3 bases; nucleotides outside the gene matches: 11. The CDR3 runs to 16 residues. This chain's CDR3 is CASSSQGGVHYYEQYF. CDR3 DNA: TGTGCCAGCAGCTCACAGGGGGGCGTCCACTACTACGAGCAGTACTTC.

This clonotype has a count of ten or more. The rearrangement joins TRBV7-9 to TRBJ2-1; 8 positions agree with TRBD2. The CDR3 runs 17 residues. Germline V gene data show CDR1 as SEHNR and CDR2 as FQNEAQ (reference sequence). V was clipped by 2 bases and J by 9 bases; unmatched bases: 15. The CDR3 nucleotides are TGTGCCAGCAGCTTAACGCTTACGGGACTAGGCTCAAGTGAGCAGTTCTTC. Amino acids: CASSLTLTGLGSSEQFF.

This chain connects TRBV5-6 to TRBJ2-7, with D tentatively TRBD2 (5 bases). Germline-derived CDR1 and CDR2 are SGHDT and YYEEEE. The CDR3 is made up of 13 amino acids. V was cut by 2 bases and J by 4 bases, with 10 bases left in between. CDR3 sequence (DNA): TGTGCCAGCAGCTTCCTAGGCGGGTACGAGCAGTACTTC. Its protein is CASSFLGGYEQYF.

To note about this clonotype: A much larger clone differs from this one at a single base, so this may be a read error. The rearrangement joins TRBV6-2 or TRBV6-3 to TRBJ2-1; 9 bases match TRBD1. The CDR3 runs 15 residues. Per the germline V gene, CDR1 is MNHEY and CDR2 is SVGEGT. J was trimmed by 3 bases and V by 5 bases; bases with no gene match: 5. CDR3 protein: CASSDRQGGYNEQFF. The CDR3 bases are TGTGCCAGCAGTGATAGACAGGGGGGCTACAATGAGCAGTTCTTC.

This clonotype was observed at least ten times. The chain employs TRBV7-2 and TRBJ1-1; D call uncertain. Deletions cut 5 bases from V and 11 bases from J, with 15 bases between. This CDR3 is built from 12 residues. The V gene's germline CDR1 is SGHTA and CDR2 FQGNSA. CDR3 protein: CASSQGLDGAFF. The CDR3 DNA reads TGTGCCAGCAGCCAAGGACTAGATGGGGCTTTCTTT.

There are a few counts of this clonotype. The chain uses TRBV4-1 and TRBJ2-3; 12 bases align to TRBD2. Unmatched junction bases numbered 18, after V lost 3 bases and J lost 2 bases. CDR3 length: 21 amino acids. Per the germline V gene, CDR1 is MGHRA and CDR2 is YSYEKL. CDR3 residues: CASSHVTGTSGRQPHTDTQYF. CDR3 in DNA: TGCGCCAGCAGCCATGTAACCGGGACTAGCGGGCGCCAACCCCACACAGATACGCAGTATTTT.

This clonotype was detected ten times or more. CDR3 region: CASSLRGTDNSPLHF. For the CDR3, the DNA is TGTGCCAGCAGCTTAAGGGGGACAGATAATTCACCCCTCCACTTT. The chain joins TRBV7-3 to TRBJ1-6, with TRBD1 identical over 7 bases. The CDR3 extends over 15 amino acids. V dropped 1 base and J dropped 5; count of bases not matched to a gene: 2. The germline CDR1 and CDR2 sequences are SGHTA and FQGTGA.

CDR3 loop: CASSQKSKNNEQFF. CDR3 DNA sequence: TGTGCCAGCAGCCAAAAATCGAAAAACAATGAGCAGTTCTTC. The chain is built from TRBV3-1 and TRBJ2-1; no reliable D call. V was shortened by 2 bases and J by 5 bases, with 10 bases between the two germline ends. Germline V CDR1 and CDR2: LGHDT, YNNKEL (reference sequence). CDR3 length: 14 residues.

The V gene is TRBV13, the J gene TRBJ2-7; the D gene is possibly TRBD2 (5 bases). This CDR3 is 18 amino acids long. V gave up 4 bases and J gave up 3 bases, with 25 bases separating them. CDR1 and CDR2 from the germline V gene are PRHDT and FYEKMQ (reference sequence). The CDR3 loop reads CASSSRDSAGAQVYEQYF. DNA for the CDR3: TGTGCCAGCAGCTCACGGGATAGCGCCGGAGCTCAGGTCTACGAGCAGTACTTC.

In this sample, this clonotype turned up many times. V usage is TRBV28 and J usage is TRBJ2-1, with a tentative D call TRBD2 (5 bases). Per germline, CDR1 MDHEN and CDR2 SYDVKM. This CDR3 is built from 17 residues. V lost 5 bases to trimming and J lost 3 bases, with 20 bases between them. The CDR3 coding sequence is TGTGCCAGCAGTACACAAGCCCCCGGACTGAGCTACAATGAGCAGTTCTTC. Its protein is CASSTQAPGLSYNEQFF.

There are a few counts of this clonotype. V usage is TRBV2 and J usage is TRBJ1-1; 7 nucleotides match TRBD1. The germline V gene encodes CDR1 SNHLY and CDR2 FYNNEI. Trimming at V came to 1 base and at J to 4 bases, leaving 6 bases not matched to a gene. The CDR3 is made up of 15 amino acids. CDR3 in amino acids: CASSEGQGGGTEAFF. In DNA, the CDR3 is TGTGCCAGCAGTGAAGGTCAGGGGGGTGGCACTGAAGCTTTCTTT.

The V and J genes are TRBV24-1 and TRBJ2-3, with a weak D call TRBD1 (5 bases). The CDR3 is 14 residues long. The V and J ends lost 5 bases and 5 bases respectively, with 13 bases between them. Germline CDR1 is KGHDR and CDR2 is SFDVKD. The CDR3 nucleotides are TGTGCCACCAGTGGAAGGGGCTGGGGAGATACGCAGTATTTT. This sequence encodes CATSGRGWGDTQYF.

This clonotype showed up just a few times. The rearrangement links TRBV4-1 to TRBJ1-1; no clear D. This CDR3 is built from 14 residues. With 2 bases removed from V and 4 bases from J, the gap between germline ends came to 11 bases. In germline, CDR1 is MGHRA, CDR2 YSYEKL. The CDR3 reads CASSQPAVGTEAFF. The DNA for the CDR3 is TGCGCCAGCAGCCAACCTGCGGTGGGCACTGAAGCTTTCTTT.

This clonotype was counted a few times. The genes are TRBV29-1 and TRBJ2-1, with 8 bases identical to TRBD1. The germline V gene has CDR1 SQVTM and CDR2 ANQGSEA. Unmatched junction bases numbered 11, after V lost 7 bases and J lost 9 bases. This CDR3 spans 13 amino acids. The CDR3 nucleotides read TGCAGCGGTCAGGGGGCGGAAAGTTCTGAGCAGTTCTTC. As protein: CSGQGAESSEQFF.

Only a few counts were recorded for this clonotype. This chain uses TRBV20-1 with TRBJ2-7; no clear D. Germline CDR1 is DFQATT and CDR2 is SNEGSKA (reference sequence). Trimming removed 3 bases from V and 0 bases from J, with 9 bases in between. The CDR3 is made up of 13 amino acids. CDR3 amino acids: CSASESRSYEQYF. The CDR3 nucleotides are TGCAGTGCTAGCGAGTCACGCTCCTACGAGCAGTACTTC.

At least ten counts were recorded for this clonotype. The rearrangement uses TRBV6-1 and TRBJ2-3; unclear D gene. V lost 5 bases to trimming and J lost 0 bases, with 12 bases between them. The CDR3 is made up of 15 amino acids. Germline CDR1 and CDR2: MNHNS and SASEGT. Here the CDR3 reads CASSSTYSSTDTQYF. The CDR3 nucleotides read TGTGCCAGCAGTTCGACCTATTCTAGCACAGATACGCAGTATTTT.

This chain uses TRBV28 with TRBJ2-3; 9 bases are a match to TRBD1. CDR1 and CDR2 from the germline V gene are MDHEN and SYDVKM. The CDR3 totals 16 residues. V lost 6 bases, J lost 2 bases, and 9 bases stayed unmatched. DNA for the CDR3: TGTGCCAGCAGAGAACCGGGACAGGGACTCACAGATACGCAGTATTTT. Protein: CASREPGQGLTDTQYF.

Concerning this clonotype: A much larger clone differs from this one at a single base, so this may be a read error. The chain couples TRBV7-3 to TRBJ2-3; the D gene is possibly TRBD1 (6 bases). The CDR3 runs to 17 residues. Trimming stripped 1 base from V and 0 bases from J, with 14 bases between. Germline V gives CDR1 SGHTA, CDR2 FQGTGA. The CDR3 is CASSLNPRGSSTDTQYF. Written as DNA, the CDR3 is TGTGCCAGCAGCTTAAACCCCAGGGGCTCCAGCACAGATACGCAGTATTTT.

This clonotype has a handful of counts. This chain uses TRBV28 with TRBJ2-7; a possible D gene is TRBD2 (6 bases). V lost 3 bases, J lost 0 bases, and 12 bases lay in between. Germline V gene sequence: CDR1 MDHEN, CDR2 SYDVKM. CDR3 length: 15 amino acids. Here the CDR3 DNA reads TGTGCCAGCAGTTTCCGGGAGTACCCCTCCTACGAGCAGTACTTC. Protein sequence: CASSFREYPSYEQYF.

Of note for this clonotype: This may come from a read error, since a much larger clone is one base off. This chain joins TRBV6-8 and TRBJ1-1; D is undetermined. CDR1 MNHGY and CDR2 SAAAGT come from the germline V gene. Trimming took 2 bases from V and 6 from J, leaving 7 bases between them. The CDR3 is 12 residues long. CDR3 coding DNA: TGTGCCAGCAGTTACGTCGGCCCTGAAGCTTTCTTT. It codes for CASSYVGPEAFF.

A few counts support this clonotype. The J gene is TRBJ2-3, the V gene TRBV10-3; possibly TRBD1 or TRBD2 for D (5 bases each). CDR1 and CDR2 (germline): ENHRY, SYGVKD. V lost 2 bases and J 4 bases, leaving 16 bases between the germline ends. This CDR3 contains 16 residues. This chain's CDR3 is CAISEPRGGFADTQYF. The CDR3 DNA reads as TGTGCCATCAGTGAGCCCCGGGGCGGGTTCGCAGATACGCAGTATTTT.

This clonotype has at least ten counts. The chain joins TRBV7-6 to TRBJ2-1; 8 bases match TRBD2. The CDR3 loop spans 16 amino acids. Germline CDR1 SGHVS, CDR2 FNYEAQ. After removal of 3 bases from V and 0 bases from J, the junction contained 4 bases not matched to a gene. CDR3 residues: CASSFERGSSYNEQFF. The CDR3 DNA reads TGTGCCAGCAGCTTTGAGCGGGGGAGCTCCTACAATGAGCAGTTCTTC.

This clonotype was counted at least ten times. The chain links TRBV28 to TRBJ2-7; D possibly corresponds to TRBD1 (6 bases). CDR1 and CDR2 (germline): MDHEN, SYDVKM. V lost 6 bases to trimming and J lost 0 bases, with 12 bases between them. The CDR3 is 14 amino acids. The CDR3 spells CASSRQARSYEQYF. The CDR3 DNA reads TGTGCCAGCAGCCGACAGGCCCGCTCCTACGAGCAGTACTTC.